One T cell receptor (beta chain) is described in this entry. Followed longitudinally, the Seattle patients had been enrolled during active infection. Original methodology: Amplification from reference gene primers served as the basis for estimated nucleated cell counts. TCRdb keeps only in-frame clones here, not all; method: immunoSEQ multiplex PCR. V, J and clone size derive from that table, while D and trimming were established from the DNA sequence. The sample records around 60,000 clones, approximately 81% being singletons. This entry belongs to a study of blood T cell repertoires in COVID-19. Background on the study: Collection of acute and convalescent COVID-19 samples took place in the United States, Italy and Spain. PBMCs, B-cell-depleted T cells, or T cells provided the cDNA or gDNA that made up the material.

CDR1 SGHTA and CDR2 FQGTGA come from the germline V gene. The CDR3 runs to 15 residues. V was clipped by 5 bases and J by 2 bases, with 14 bases between them. This rearrangement joins TRBV7-3 to TRBJ2-3; tentatively, D is TRBD2 (6 bases). This receptor was taken from a man aged 55 to 70 with COVID-19, enrolled during active disease. The sequencing sample was made of peripheral blood. CDR3 protein: CASSPGVGTTDTQYF. As DNA, the CDR3 is TGTGCCAGCAGCCCGGGGGTAGGGACCACAGATACGCAGTATTTT. The whole variable domain, remainder taken from reference TRBV7-3 and TRBJ2-3, is GAGVSQTPSNKVTEKGKYVELRCDPISGHTALYWYRQSLGQGPEFLIYFQGTGAADDSGLPNDRFFAVRPEGSVSTLKIQRTERGDSAVYLCASSPGVGTTDTQYFGPGTRLTVL.